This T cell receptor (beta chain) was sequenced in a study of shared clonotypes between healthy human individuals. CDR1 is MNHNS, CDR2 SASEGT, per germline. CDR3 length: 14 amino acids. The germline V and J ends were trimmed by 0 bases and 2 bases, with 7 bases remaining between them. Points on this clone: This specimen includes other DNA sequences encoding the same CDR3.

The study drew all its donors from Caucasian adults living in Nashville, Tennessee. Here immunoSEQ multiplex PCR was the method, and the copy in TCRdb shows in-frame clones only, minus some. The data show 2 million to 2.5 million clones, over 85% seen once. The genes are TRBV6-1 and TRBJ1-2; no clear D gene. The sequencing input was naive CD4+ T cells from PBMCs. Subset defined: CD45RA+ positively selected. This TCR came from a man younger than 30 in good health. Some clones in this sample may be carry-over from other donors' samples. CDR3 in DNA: TGTGCCAGCAGTGAAGCCGGCGGCAACTATGGCTACACCTTC. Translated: CASSEAGGNYGYTF.